The next 9 T cell receptor beta chains were all read from a single sample in a study of T cells in localized non-small cell lung cancer (dated by TCRdb to about 2020). Library preparation employed the immunoSEQ multiplex PCR assay. The table comes from immuneACCESS by way of TCRdb, which keeps in-frame sequences with V and J called. Part of the clones is missing from these tables; in studies checked, under half for an unresolved V gene and the rest for unknown reasons. The sample records fewer than 90,000 clones, around three quarters of which are singletons. In total, the top ten clones hold roughly 19% of the sample. Material: PBMCs, obtained before any cancer treatment. These receptors were taken from a man aged 35-69 years with stage II squamous cell lung carcinoma.

The CDR3 loop is CASSLLGQGNSPLHF. In nucleotides, the CDR3 is TGTGCCAGCAGCCTCTTGGGACAGGGCAATTCACCCCTCCACTTT. V and J are TRBV13 and TRBJ1-6; TRBD1 aligns across 9 bases. Unmatched junction bases numbered 6, after V lost 5 bases and J lost 7 bases. Per germline, CDR1 PRHDT and CDR2 FYEKMQ (reference sequence). The CDR3 is 15 amino acids. The variable domain in full, completed from reference TRBV13 and TRBJ1-6, reads AAGVIQSPRHLIKEKRETATLKCYPIPRHDTVYWYQQGPGQDPQFLISFYEKMQSDKGSIPDRFSAQQFSDYHSELNMSSLELGDSALYFCASSLLGQGNSPLHFGNGTRLTVT.

The genes are TRBV6-6 and TRBJ2-5; D unresolved. Trimming removed 2 bases at V and 2 bases at J, with 0 bases between. Germline CDR1 MNHNY, CDR2 SVGAGI (reference sequence). The CDR3 covers 11 residues. CDR3 nucleotides: TGTGCCAGCAGTTACCAAGAGACCCAGTACTTC. It codes for CASSYQETQYF.

The chain has TRBV15 and TRBJ1-2; no clear D gene. Germline-derived CDR1 and CDR2 are LNHNV and YYDKDF (reference sequence). This CDR3 has 16 amino acids. V lost 2 bases and J lost 8, with 21 bases in between. The CDR3 reads CATSRSDLGGYQGYTF. In DNA form, the CDR3 reads TGTGCCACCAGCAGATCAGATTTGGGTGGGTATCAAGGCTACACCTTC.

This clone was seen only once. J is TRBJ1-1 and V is TRBV11-3, with TRBD1 as a possible D gene (6 bases). Germline CDR1 SGHNT, CDR2 YENEEA. The CDR3 has 13 residues. V dropped 1 base and J dropped 9 bases, with 12 bases sitting between them. DNA for the CDR3: TGTGCCAGCAGCTTAGGCCGAACAGGGAAAGCTTTCTTT. It encodes CASSLGRTGKAFF.

V gene TRBV2 combines with J gene TRBJ2-5; D ambiguous. Germline CDR1 is SNHLY and CDR2 is FYNNEI. Trimming took off 6 bases at V and 7 bases at J, with 9 bases between the two ends. CDR3 length: 11 residues. DNA of the CDR3: TGTGCCAGCAGCCCCATAACGACCCAGTACTTC. Amino acid sequence: CASSPITTQYF.

The V and J genes are TRBV10-3 and TRBJ2-5, with D possibly matching TRBD1 (6 bases). The CDR3 loop spans 12 amino acids. V was trimmed by 3 bases and J by 5 bases, leaving 7 bases between them. Looked up from germline, CDR1 is ENHRY and CDR2 is SYGVKD. CDR3: CAISDQGETQYF. DNA of the CDR3: TGTGCCATCAGTGATCAGGGGGAGACCCAGTACTTC.

In the case of this clone: One base separates it from a far larger clone, so it is likely a read error. CDR3 DNA: TGTGCCAGCAGCCACGACAGGGGTACTGAAGCTTTCTTT. Translated, it gives CASSHDRGTEAFF. V and J are TRBV4-2 and TRBJ1-1, with TRBD1 matching 8 bases. The V gene's germline CDR1 is LGHNA and CDR2 YNFKEQ. The junction had 2 bases not matched to a gene; V was cut back by 3 bases and J by 5 bases. The CDR3 sequence is 13 residues long.

The chain is built from TRBV15 and TRBJ1-3, with 7 bases lining up with TRBD1. V gave up 3 bases and J gave up 0 bases; unmatched junction bases: 2. The germline gives CDR1 LNHNV, CDR2 YYDKDF (reference sequence). The CDR3 contains 15 residues. The CDR3: CATSRGQNSGNTIYF. CDR3 bases: TGTGCCACCAGCAGGGGACAGAACTCTGGAAACACCATATATTTT.

CDR3 in DNA: TGTGCCAGCAGTTTATATGGGCGGGAGGCAAATATGAATGAGCAGTTCTTC. Encoded protein: CASSLYGREANMNEQFF. The chain employs TRBV27 and TRBJ2-1; 8 bases match TRBD2. V lost 1 base to trimming and J lost 7 bases; unmatched junction nucleotides: 12. From germline, CDR1 is MNHEY and CDR2 SMNVEV (reference sequence). The CDR3 totals 17 residues.